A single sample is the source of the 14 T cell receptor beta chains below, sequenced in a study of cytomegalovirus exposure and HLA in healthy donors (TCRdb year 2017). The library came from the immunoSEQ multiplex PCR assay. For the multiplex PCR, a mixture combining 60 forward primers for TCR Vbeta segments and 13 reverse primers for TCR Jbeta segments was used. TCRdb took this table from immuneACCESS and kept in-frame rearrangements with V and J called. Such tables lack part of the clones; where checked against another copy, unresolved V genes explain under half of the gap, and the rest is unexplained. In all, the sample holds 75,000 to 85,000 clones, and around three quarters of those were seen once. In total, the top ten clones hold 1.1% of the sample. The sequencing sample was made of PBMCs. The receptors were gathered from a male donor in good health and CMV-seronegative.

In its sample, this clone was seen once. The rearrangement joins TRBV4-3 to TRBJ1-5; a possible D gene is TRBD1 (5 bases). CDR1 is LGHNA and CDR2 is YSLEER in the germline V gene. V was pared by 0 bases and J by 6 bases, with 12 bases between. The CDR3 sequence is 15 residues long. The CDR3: CASSQDRGTGQPQHF. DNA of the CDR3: TGCGCCAGCAGCCAAGATCGGGGGACCGGTCAGCCCCAGCATTTT.

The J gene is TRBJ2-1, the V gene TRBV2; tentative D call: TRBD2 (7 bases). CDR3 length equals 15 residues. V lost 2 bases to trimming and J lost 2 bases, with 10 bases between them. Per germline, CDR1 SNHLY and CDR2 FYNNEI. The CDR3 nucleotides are TGTGCCAGCAGTGAACGGGGGGCCGCCTACAATGAGCAGTTCTTC. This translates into CASSERGAAYNEQFF.

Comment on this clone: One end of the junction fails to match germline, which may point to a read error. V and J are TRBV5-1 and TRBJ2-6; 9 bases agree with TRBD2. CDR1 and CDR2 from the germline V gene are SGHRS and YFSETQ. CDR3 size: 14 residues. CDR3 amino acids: CASSTGGGDNVLTF. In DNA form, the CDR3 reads TGCGCCAGCAGCACAGGCGGGGGGGACAACGTCCTGACTTTC.

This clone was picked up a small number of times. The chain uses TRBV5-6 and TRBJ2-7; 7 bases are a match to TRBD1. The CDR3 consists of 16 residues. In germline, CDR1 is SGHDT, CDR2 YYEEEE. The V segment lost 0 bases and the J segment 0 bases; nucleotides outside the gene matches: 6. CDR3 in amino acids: CASSLALGTASYEQYF. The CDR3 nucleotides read TGTGCCAGCAGCTTGGCCCTTGGGACAGCCTCCTACGAGCAGTACTTC.

The CDR3 region is CASTLGTGGYEQYF. The DNA of the CDR3 is TGTGCCAGCACCCTAGGGACGGGAGGCTACGAGCAGTACTTC. This chain connects TRBV28 to TRBJ2-7; 7 nucleotides line up with TRBD2. The germline gives CDR1 MDHEN, CDR2 SYDVKM. Unmatched junction bases numbered 9, after V lost 7 bases and J lost 3 bases. The CDR3 is made up of 14 amino acids.

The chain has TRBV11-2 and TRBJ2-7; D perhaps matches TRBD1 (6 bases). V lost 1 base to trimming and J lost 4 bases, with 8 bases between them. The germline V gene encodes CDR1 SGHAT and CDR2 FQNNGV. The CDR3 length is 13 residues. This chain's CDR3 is CASSLAQGYEQYF. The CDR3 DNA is TGTGCCAGCAGCTTAGCACAGGGTTACGAGCAGTACTTC.

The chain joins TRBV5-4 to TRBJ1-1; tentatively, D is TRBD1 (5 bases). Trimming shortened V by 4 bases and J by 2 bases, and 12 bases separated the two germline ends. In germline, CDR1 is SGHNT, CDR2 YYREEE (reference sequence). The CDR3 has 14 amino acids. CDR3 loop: CASSRGGSNTEAFF. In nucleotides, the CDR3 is TGTGCCAGCAGCAGGGGAGGCAGTAACACTGAAGCTTTCTTT.

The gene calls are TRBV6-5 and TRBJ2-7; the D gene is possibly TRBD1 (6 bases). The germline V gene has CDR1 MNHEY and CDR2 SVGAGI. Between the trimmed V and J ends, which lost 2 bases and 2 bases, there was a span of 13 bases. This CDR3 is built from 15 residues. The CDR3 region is CASSYVVTGAYEQYF. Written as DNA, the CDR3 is TGTGCCAGCAGTTACGTGGTGACAGGAGCCTACGAGCAGTACTTC.

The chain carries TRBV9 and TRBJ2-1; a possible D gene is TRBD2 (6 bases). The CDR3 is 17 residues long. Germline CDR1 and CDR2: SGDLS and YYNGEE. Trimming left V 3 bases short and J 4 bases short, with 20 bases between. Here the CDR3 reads CASSGGRFDSQYNEQFF. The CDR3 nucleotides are TGTGCCAGCAGCGGGGGGAGGTTTGACAGTCAATACAATGAGCAGTTCTTC.

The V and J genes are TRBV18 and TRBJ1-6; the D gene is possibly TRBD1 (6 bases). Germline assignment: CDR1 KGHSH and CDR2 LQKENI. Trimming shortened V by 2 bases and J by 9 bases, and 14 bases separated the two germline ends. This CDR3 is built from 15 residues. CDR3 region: CASSPGTRYVSPLHF. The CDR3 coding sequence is TGTGCCAGCTCACCAGGGACAAGATATGTTTCACCCCTCCACTTT.

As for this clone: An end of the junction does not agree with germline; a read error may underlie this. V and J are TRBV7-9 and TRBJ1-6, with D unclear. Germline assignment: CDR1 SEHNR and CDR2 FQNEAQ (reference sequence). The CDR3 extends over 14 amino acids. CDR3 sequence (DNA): TGTGCCAGCAGCTCCCATGCTCCCGGTTCACCCCTCAACTTT. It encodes CASSSHAPGSPLNF. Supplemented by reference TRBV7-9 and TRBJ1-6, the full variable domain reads DTGVSQNPRHKITKRGQNVTFRCDPISEHNRLYWYRQTLGQGPEFLTYFQNEAQLEKSRLLSDRFSAERPKGSFSTLEIQRTEQGDSAMYLCASSSHAPGSPLNFGNGTRLTVT.

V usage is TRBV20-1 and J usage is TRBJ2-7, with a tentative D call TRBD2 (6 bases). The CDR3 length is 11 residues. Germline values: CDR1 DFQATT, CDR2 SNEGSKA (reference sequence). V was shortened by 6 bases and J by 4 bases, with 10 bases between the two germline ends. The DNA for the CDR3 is TGCAGTGCCCGCGGGGAATACGAGCAGTACTTC. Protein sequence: CSARGEYEQYF.

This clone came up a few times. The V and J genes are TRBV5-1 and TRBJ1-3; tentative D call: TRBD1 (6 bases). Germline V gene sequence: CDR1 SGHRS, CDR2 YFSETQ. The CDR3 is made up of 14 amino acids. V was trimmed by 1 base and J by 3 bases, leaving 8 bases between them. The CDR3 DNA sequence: TGCGCCAGCAGCTTGACAGGGATTGGAAACACCATATATTTT. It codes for CASSLTGIGNTIYF.

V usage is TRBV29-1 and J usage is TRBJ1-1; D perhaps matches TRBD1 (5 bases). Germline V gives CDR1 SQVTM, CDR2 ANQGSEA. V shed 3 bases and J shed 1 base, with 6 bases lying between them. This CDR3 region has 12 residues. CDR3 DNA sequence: TGCAGCGTTGACAGGGAGAACACTGAAGCTTTCTTT. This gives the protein CSVDRENTEAFF.